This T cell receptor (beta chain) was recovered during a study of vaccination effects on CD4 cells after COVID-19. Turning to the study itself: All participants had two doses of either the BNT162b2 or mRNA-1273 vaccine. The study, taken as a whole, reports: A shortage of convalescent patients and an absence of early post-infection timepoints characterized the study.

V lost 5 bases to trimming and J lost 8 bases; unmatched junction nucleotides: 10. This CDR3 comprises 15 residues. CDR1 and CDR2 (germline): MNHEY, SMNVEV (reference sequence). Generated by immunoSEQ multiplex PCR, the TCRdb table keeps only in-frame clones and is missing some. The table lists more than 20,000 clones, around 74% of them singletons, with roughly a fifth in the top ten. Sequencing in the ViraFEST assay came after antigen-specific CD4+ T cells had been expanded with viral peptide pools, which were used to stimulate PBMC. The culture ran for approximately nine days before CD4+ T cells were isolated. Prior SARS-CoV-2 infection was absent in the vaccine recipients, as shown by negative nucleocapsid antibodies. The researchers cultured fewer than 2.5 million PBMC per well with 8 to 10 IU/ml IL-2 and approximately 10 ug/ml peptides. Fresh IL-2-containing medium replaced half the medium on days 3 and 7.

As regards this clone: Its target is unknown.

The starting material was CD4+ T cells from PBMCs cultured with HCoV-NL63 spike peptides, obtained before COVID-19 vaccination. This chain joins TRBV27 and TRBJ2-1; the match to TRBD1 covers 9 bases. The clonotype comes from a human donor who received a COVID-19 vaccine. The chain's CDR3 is CASSLKTGGSDEQFF. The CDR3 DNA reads TGTGCCAGCAGTCTAAAGACAGGGGGTTCCGATGAGCAGTTCTTC.